A single sample is the source of the 22 T cell receptor beta chains below, sequenced in a study of yellow fever vaccine responses in identical twins. TCRdb re-analysed the RT-PCR reads in MiXCR, keeping a single row per CDR3 protein. This repertoire shows about 19,000 distinct CDR3 sequences, around 67% found once; its top ten account for less than 9.5%. Specimen: T cells from blood (PBMCs), unsorted or a sorted subset (not recorded which), collected before or after yellow fever vaccination (not recorded which). The source is a woman aged 18-35 years who received the yellow fever vaccine.

This sequence joins TRBV12-3 or TRBV12-4 and TRBJ2-1; 7 bases agree with TRBD2. This CDR3 has 14 residues. V dropped 5 bases and J dropped 9; count of bases not matched to a gene: 10. The CDR3 reads CASSPGGGLVEQFF. The CDR3 DNA reads TGTGCCAGCAGTCCCGGGGGAGGGCTGGTTGAGCAGTTCTTC.

The chain has TRBV20-1 and TRBJ2-7; unclear D gene. V was shortened by 2 bases and J by 0 bases, with 5 bases between the two germline ends. The CDR3 spans 12 residues. Germline V CDR1 and CDR2: DFQATT, SNEGSKA (reference sequence). For the CDR3, the DNA is TGCAGTGCTAGATGGGACTCCTACGAGCAGTACTTC. Encoded protein: CSARWDSYEQYF.

The chain has TRBV2 and TRBJ1-5, with D perhaps matching TRBD1 (5 bases). Germline-derived CDR1 and CDR2 are SNHLY and FYNNEI. V gave up 6 bases and J gave up 7 bases, with 13 bases separating them. The CDR3 sequence is 13 residues long. The CDR3: CASRPGMWQPQHF. The DNA of the CDR3 is TGTGCCAGCAGGCCAGGGATGTGGCAGCCCCAGCATTTT.

The chain links TRBV12-3 or TRBV12-4 to TRBJ2-7; D is possibly TRBD1 or TRBD2 (6 bases each). V gave up 3 bases and J gave up 2 bases, with 11 bases separating them. The CDR3 has 14 amino acids. CDR3 sequence: CASSFLRDTYEQYF. In DNA, the CDR3 is TGTGCCAGCAGTTTCTTGCGGGACACCTACGAGCAGTACTTC.

This chain connects TRBV20-1 to TRBJ2-3; 12 nucleotides line up with TRBD2. The CDR3 has 13 residues. The trim removed 7 bases at V and 2 bases at J, leaving 1 base unmatched. Germline lookup yields CDR1 DFQATT and CDR2 SNEGSKA (reference sequence). The CDR3: CSGTSGDTDTQYF. The CDR3 DNA reads as TGCAGTGGGACTAGCGGGGACACAGATACGCAGTATTTT.

This rearrangement joins TRBV27 to TRBJ1-5; no definite D call. Trimming removed 4 bases from V and 7 bases from J, with 11 bases in between. The CDR3 is 13 amino acids. From germline, CDR1 is MNHEY and CDR2 SMNVEV (reference sequence). Written as DNA, the CDR3 is TGTGCCAGCAGTTCCCGGCCAGTCCAGCCCCAGCATTTT. It translates to CASSSRPVQPQHF.

The count of this clonotype is one. The chain links TRBV4-1 to TRBJ1-5, with no clear D. V was clipped by 0 bases and J by 5 bases, with 14 bases between them. The germline V gene has CDR1 MGHRA and CDR2 YSYEKL. The CDR3 length is 16 residues. CDR3 nucleotides: TGCGCCAGCAGCCAAGATATTGGTACGGCCTATCAGCCCCAGCATTTT. Translation gives CASSQDIGTAYQPQHF.

This clonotype is a singleton in its sample. The V gene is TRBV2, the J gene TRBJ1-1, with D uncertain. Germline lookup yields CDR1 SNHLY and CDR2 FYNNEI. There are 11 residues in the CDR3. V lost 6 bases and J lost 0, with 2 bases in between. The DNA of the CDR3 is TGTGCCAGCAGCATGAACACTGAAGCTTTCTTT. Protein: CASSMNTEAFF. The full variable domain, its missing parts supplied by reference TRBV2 and TRBJ1-1, is EPEVTQTPSHQVTQMGQEVILRCVPISNHLYFYWYRQILGQKVEFLVSFYNNEISEKSEIFDDQFSVERPDGSNFTLKIRSTKLEDSAMYFCASSMNTEAFFGQGTRLTVV.

The chain combines TRBV18 with TRBJ2-2; no definite D call. V was clipped by 2 bases and J by 4 bases, with 8 bases between them. Germline V gene sequence: CDR1 KGHSH, CDR2 LQKENI. The CDR3 is 14 residues long. CDR3 nucleotide sequence: TGTGCCAGCTCACCAGTCGAGTCCACCGGGGAGCTGTTTTTT. Amino acids: CASSPVESTGELFF.

This chain joins TRBV18 and TRBJ2-1, with TRBD1 matching 9 bases. The CDR3 contains 14 residues. V dropped 3 bases and J dropped 9; count of bases not matched to a gene: 6. Per the germline V gene, CDR1 is KGHSH and CDR2 is LQKENI. Here the CDR3 DNA reads TGTGCCAGCTCACCGGGACAGGGTAACGGTGAGCAGTTCTTC. Its protein product is CASSPGQGNGEQFF.

The rearrangement joins TRBV11-1 to TRBJ1-1; D is ambiguous. The germline V and J ends were trimmed by 4 bases and 1 base, with 4 bases remaining between them. There are 12 residues in the CDR3. Per the germline V gene, CDR1 is SGHAT and CDR2 is FQDESV (reference sequence). The CDR3 nucleotides read TGTGCCAGCAGCTGGAAGAACACTGAAGCTTTCTTT. Translating gives CASSWKNTEAFF.

This chain joins TRBV5-6 and TRBJ1-5; D is undetermined. The CDR3 sequence is 16 residues long. Deletions cut 6 bases from V and 2 bases from J, with 18 bases between. Germline V gives CDR1 SGHDT, CDR2 YYEEEE. CDR3 protein: CASIPWHLRGNQPQHF. The DNA for the CDR3 is TGTGCCAGCATTCCGTGGCACCTAAGGGGCAATCAGCCCCAGCATTTT.

The chain employs TRBV27 and TRBJ1-1; 8 bases match TRBD1. V lost 5 bases to trimming and J lost 2 bases; unmatched junction nucleotides: 7. This CDR3 is built from 15 residues. CDR1 MNHEY and CDR2 SMNVEV come from the germline V gene (reference sequence). For the CDR3, the DNA is TGTGCCAGCAGTATTCGGACAGGGCGTAACACTGAAGCTTTCTTT. Its protein product is CASSIRTGRNTEAFF.

The chain uses TRBV20-1 and TRBJ2-2; D remains unclear. V lost 2 bases, J lost 3 bases, and 13 bases lay in between. The V gene's germline CDR1 is DFQATT and CDR2 SNEGSKA (reference sequence). The CDR3 contains 15 residues. The CDR3 reads CSARSRPSDTGELFF. Written as DNA, the CDR3 is TGCAGTGCTAGATCGCGACCCTCTGACACCGGGGAGCTGTTTTTT.

This rearrangement joins TRBV10-1 to TRBJ2-7; D gene ambiguous. Germline values: CDR1 WNHNN, CDR2 SYGVQD (reference sequence). The V end was cut by 0 bases, the J end by 6 bases, with 9 bases between. The CDR3 contains 13 residues. The CDR3: CASSESLVGEQYF. CDR3 nucleotides: TGCGCCAGCAGTGAGTCGTTGGTAGGCGAGCAGTACTTC.

The CDR3 DNA reads as TGTGCCAGCAGCTTAGGGGGGGCCTCCTATGGCTACACCTTC. Translated: CASSLGGASYGYTF. This chain joins TRBV11-1 and TRBJ1-2; TRBD1 might be the D (6 bases). Deletions cut 1 base from V and 4 bases from J, with 10 bases between. Germline CDR1 reads SGHAT; CDR2 reads FQDESV (reference sequence). CDR3 length: 14 amino acids.

The chain combines TRBV5-8 with TRBJ1-5; possibly TRBD1 for D (5 bases). Germline V lookup: CDR1 SGHTS, CDR2 YDEGEE. Trimming took off 4 bases at V and 4 bases at J, with 18 bases between the two ends. The CDR3 length is 16 residues. Here the CDR3 reads CASSPDEGRANQPQHF. The CDR3 DNA sequence: TGTGCCAGCAGCCCGGACGAGGGACGGGCAAATCAGCCCCAGCATTTT. The full variable domain, with the rest looked up from reference TRBV5-8 and TRBJ1-5, is EAGVTQSPTHLIKTRGQQATLRCSPISGHTSVYWYQQALGLGLQFLLWYDEGEERNRGNFPPRFSGRQFPNYSSELNVNALELEDSALYLCASSPDEGRANQPQHFGDGTRLSIL.

This clonotype showed up just a few times. The chain carries TRBV14 and TRBJ2-7; a weak D match, TRBD2 (6 bases). From germline, CDR1 is SGHDN and CDR2 FVKESK. V lost 1 base to trimming and J lost 6 bases, with 7 bases between them. The CDR3 consists of 12 residues. This CDR3 reads CASSQGGVEQYF. The CDR3 region has the DNA TGTGCCAGCAGCCAAGGGGGGGTCGAGCAGTACTTC.

The chain uses TRBV3-1 and TRBJ1-1, with D unresolved. V was shortened by 0 bases and J by 0 bases, with 11 bases between the two germline ends. This CDR3 comprises 16 residues. CDR1 is LGHDT, CDR2 YNNKEL, per germline (reference sequence). CDR3 in DNA: TGTGCCAGCAGCCAAGATACTCTGGGGATGAACACTGAAGCTTTCTTT. Amino acid sequence: CASSQDTLGMNTEAFF.

In this sample, this clonotype turned up once. The chain joins TRBV5-4 to TRBJ1-5; D uncertain. Trimming removed 1 base at V and 0 bases at J, with 5 bases between. CDR3 size: 14 residues. The germline V gene encodes CDR1 SGHNT and CDR2 YYREEE (reference sequence). The CDR3: CASSLRGSNQPQHF. The CDR3 nucleotides are TGTGCCAGCAGCTTGCGGGGTAGCAATCAGCCCCAGCATTTT.

J is TRBJ2-1 and V is TRBV7-3; D assignment may be TRBD1 or TRBD2 (5 bases each). The CDR3 is 15 residues long. V shed 4 bases and J shed 0 bases, with 10 bases lying between them. Germline lookup yields CDR1 SGHTA and CDR2 FQGTGA. CDR3: CASSSNGTSYNEQFF. CDR3 in DNA: TGTGCCAGCAGCTCCAACGGGACCTCCTACAATGAGCAGTTCTTC.

The V and J genes are TRBV20-1 and TRBJ2-1; 9 bases line up with TRBD2. The germline V gene encodes CDR1 DFQATT and CDR2 SNEGSKA (reference sequence). This CDR3 region has 15 residues. V shed 1 base, J shed 5 bases, and the junction held 6 bases outside the gene matches. The CDR3 here is CSARVREGLDNEQFF. The CDR3 coding sequence is TGCAGTGCTAGAGTGCGGGAGGGCCTAGACAATGAGCAGTTCTTC.